This TCR beta chain was retrieved from a study of Graves' ophthalmopathy and Graves' hyperthyroidism (dated by TCRdb to the late 2010s). Study-level background: Peripheral blood was collected at initial diagnosis, prior to any treatment. The study used signatures of the TCR beta repertoire to tell Graves' ophthalmopathy apart from Graves' hyperthyroidism and to predict which patients would progress to ophthalmopathy. In total, 120 to 150 blood samples were TCR-sequenced: 40 to 45 ophthalmopathy, some 75 hyperthyroidism and roughly 17 hyperthyroidism-to-ophthalmopathy patients. To explore V-J signatures that separate ophthalmopathy from hyperthyroidism, a discovery set of about 96 patients was enrolled, consisting of approximately 44 with ophthalmopathy and approximately 57 with stable hyperthyroidism. For independent validation, a separate cohort was made up of roughly 19 hyperthyroidism patients plus 17 patients who later progressed from hyperthyroidism to ophthalmopathy. In about six hyperthyroidism patients, the T-cell repertoires found in thyroid tissue were compared with those found in blood. Following sample collection, hyperthyroidism patients were given methimazole at a starting dose of 30 mg daily, and ophthalmopathy patients were given high-dose intravenous methylprednisolone. For training and testing, the 100 or so patients in the discovery cohort were randomly divided in a 7:3 ratio. What the study reported, not specific to this receptor: In validation, the model predicted ophthalmopathy progression with about 70% sensitivity and roughly 72% specificity; some 13 predicted patients were CT-confirmed with GO in a median of roughly 6.8 months. Sample size was not statistically predetermined, and group allocation was not concealed from the investigators. In cross-validation, the 13-signature model distinguished ophthalmopathy from stable hyperthyroidism with 85% to 90% sensitivity and around 82% specificity, and in the test set the corresponding values were approximately 79% and 70%. Among expanded thyroid clonotypes with frequency above 0.001, most also showed up in blood, which suggests that blood repertoires may reflect the thyroid immune response.

This clonotype was detected ten times or more. The antigen it binds to is not known. Base-call qualities are not available, and no considerably larger clone is one nucleotide away. Hyperthyroidism was defined as stable when no progression to ophthalmopathy occurred within 18 months of follow-up. Hyperthyroidism patients were newly diagnosed, with disease duration under 2 months, and aged 18 to 65 years. Patients were excluded if they had other autoimmune diseases, uncontrolled infections, pregnancy or lactation. Diagnosis was based on clinical symptoms, serum thyroxine, TRAb, thyroid ultrasound and orbital computed tomography. Using Ficoll-Paque density gradient centrifugation, PBMCs were isolated from over 8.5 ml of fresh peripheral blood. Total RNA was extracted with Trizol reagent and quality-checked on an Agilent 2100 Bioanalyzer. For repertoire sequencing, TCR beta CDR3 regions were amplified from RNA transcripts. A first-round RT-PCR used HTBI primers with the Qiagen OneStep RT-PCR kit, followed by a second-round multiplex PCR, size selection and purification. Libraries were sequenced paired-end with 100 bp reads on an Illumina HiSeq2000. The paper's processing steps were these. SOAPnuke was used for read processing, and reads with adapters, uncalled bases, a mean Phred below 15, or no exact constant-primer or identifier match were discarded. COPE v1.2.5 was used to merge high-quality paired reads. Each unique nucleotide sequence was defined as a clonotype, and clonotypes were aligned to IMGT TRB V, D and J references with MiTCR v1.1. The analysis was limited to V-J combinations with a frequency above 0.0001, which together covered over 99% of the repertoires. A TCR clonal expansion and chaos score per V-J combination was defined as the ratio of F50 clonal expansion to chaos observed in the TCRdist matrix. Welch's t-statistics and random forest were used to narrow the features down to 10 to 15 V-J combinations, which were then fed into a naive Bayes classifier. The Morisita-Horn index was used to measure how similar the thyroid and blood repertoires were. In TCRdb, the public reads were trimmed at Q25 with fastp and aligned with MiXCR, with productive beta chains retained. Merged by CDR3 protein, the rows form single entries marked with the most common genes and DNA. TCRdb's processing, not the study's, gives the V and J calls here. This sample is represented by fewer than 650,000 distinct CDR3 sequences; about 24% of them were singletons. The ten largest clones capture around 6.9% of the sample.

CDR1 is given as DFQATT and CDR2 as SNEGSKA, both from the germline V gene (reference sequence). There are 11 amino acids in the CDR3, from cysteine to phenylalanine inclusive. This entry keeps only the CDR3 DNA: 33 bases, framed from base 1. The junction shows trimming of 4 bases on V and 6 bases on J, plus 9 bases between the germline ends. The TCR sequence derives from a woman between 18 and 29 years old with stable Graves' hyperthyroidism. Some clones in this sample may be carry-over from other donors' samples. Donor details come from another sample of the same person, matched by shared clones. The rearranged segments are TRBV20-1 and TRBJ1-1, with no reliable assignment of the D segment. Sequencing was done on a sample of peripheral blood. The nucleotide sequence reads TGCAGTGCTACGCGAGCGGCTGAAGCTTTCTTT. It encodes CSATRAAEAFF.